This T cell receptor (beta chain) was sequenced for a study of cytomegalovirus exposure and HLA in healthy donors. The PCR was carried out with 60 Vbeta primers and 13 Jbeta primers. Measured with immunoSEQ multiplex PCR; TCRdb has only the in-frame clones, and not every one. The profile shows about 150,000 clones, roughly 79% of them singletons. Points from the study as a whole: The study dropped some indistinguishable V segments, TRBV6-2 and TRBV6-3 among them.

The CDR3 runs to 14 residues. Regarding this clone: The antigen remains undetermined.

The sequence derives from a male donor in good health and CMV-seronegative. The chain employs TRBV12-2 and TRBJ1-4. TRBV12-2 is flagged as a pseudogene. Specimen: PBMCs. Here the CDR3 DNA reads TGTGCAAGTCGTGCGGGGGGGCGCGGGATAAAACTGTTTTTT. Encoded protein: CASRAGGRGIKLFF.